Listed below are T cell receptor beta chains from one sample, sequenced in a study of T cell responses to AZD1222 COVID-19 vaccine. Only in-frame clones appear in the TCRdb table, and some are missing; sequencing was by immunoSEQ multiplex PCR. The sample records 150,000 to 200,000 clones, roughly 92% being singletons. This specimen was peripheral blood, taken on day 0 of AZD1222 vaccination. Receptors were obtained from an adult in good health. CDR3s include the opening cysteine and the closing phenylalanine or tryptophan. The order of the fields is D gene, V gene, clone size, J gene, CDR3 DNA, CDR3 protein. D genes are given only for firm matches. The size of a clone is reported for some rows only, either as once, few or many, or as a class for expanded clones.

>-|TRBV7-3|-|TRBJ2-1
TGTGCCAGCAGCTTAACTTACAATGAGCAGTTCTTC
CASSLTYNEQFF
>-|TRBV27|-|TRBJ2-1
TGTGCCAGCAGTCTACGTGTTATTTGGGGGGTCTACAATGAGCAGTTCTTC
CASSLRVIWGVYNEQFF
>TRBD2|TRBV10-1|-|TRBJ2-3
TGCGCCAGCAGTGTTGGACTAGCGGGCACAGATACGCAGTATTTT
CASSVGLAGTDTQYF
>-|TRBV9|-|TRBJ1-3
TGTGCCAGCAGCGTAGTGTATGGAAACACCATATATTTT
CASSVVYGNTIYF
>-|TRBV5-1|-|TRBJ2-1
TGCGCCAGCAGCTTGGCGGGTTTATCATACAATGAGCAGTTCTTC
CASSLAGLSYNEQFF
>-|TRBV5-6|few|TRBJ2-1
TGTGCCAGCAGCTTACTAGCCGGGGGTGGTGAGCAGTTCTTC
CASSLLAGGGEQFF
>-|TRBV3-1/TRBV3-2|few|TRBJ2-3
TGTGCCAGCAGCCTGGACCGCTATGCAAGAGATACGCAGTATTTT
CASSLDRYARDTQYF
>TRBD2|TRBV29-1|-|TRBJ2-5
TGCAGCGTTGAAGGGACTAGTGCCATCGGGACCCAGTACTTC
CSVEGTSAIGTQYF
>-|TRBV7-3|-|TRBJ1-3
TGTGCCAGCAGCTCGGCAGGATTTGGAAACACCATATATTTT
CASSSAGFGNTIYF
>TRBD1|TRBV27|-|TRBJ2-7
TGTGCCAGCAGTTTATTAGGACAGGGCTACGAGCAGTACTTC
CASSLLGQGYEQYF
>-|TRBV3-1/TRBV3-2|-|TRBJ2-4
TGTGCCAGCAGCCCTCAGGCCCAGGGTACAGCCAAAAACATTCAGTACTTC
CASSPQAQGTAKNIQYF
>-|TRBV28|-|TRBJ1-3
TGTGCCAGCAGTTTGGGATGGGAGATCTCTGGAAACACCATATATTTT
CASSLGWEISGNTIYF
>-|TRBV7-3|-|TRBJ2-3
TGTGCCAGCAGCTTAACTGGCGGAGGCACAGATACGCAGTATTTT
CASSLTGGGTDTQYF
>-|TRBV7-8|-|TRBJ1-6
TGTGCCAGCAGGACAGATAATTCACCCCTCCACTTT
CASRTDNSPLHF
>TRBD1|TRBV6-1|-|TRBJ1-1
TGTGCCAGCAGACTCAGGGGGCTTAAGGAAGCTTTCTTT
CASRLRGLKEAFF
>-|TRBV7-9|-|TRBJ1-5
TGTGCCAGCAGTCAACCGGGGAACAATCAGCCCCAGCATTTT
CASSQPGNNQPQHF
>-|TRBV5-4|-|TRBJ1-2
TGTGCCAGCAGCTTCGTAGACAGGTCCTATGGCTACACCTTC
CASSFVDRSYGYTF
>TRBD1|TRBV3-1/TRBV3-2|-|TRBJ2-2
TGTGCCAGCAGCCAACGGGACAGGGGAACCGGGGAGCTGTTTTTT
CASSQRDRGTGELFF
>TRBD1|TRBV9|-|TRBJ1-1
TGTGCCAGCAGCCCTCAGGGGGGGAACACTGAAGCTTTCTTT
CASSPQGGNTEAFF
>-|TRBV12-5|once|TRBJ2-1
TGTGCTAGTGGTTTTCCCGGGGACCACTACAATGAGCAGTTCTTC
CASGFPGDHYNEQFF
>-|TRBV28|-|TRBJ1-3
TGTGCCAGCAGTCTCAATTTTAACACCATATATTTT
CASSLNFNTIYF
>TRBD1|TRBV28|-|TRBJ1-6
TGTGCCAGCAGTACCGGGACAGGGCCTTACTCCTATAATTCACCCCTCCACTTT
CASSTGTGPYSYNSPLHF
>TRBD2|TRBV3-1/TRBV3-2|-|TRBJ2-5
TGTGCCAGCAGCCAACTGGCGGGGGGGCCAGAGACCCAGTACTTC
CASSQLAGGPETQYF
>-|TRBV5-4|-|TRBJ1-1
TGTGCCAGCAGCTTTCGGGGAAACACTGAAGCTTTCTTT
CASSFRGNTEAFF
>TRBD1|TRBV18|-|TRBJ2-7
TGTGCCAGCTCAGACCAAACCGGGACAGCCTACGAGCAGTACTTC
CASSDQTGTAYEQYF
>TRBD2|TRBV3-1/TRBV3-2|-|TRBJ2-1
TGTGCCAGCAGCCAGACTAGCGCCCTAGAGCAGTTCTTC
CASSQTSALEQFF
>-|TRBV7-8|-|TRBJ1-2
TGTGCCAGCAGCTTACAGGCCTCCTATGGCTACACCTTC
CASSLQASYGYTF
>-|TRBV12-3/TRBV12-4|once|TRBJ1-3
TGTGCCAGCAGTTTCCCAGGCACCATATATTTT
CASSFPGTIYF
>TRBD1|TRBV2|few|TRBJ2-7
TGTGCCAGCAGACCAGGGACAGGCAACTACGAGCAGTACTTC
CASRPGTGNYEQYF
>-|TRBV7-9|-|TRBJ1-2
TGTGCCAGCAGCTTAATGGACAGTCCTAACTATGGCTACACCTTC
CASSLMDSPNYGYTF
>-|TRBV9|many|TRBJ1-5
TGTGCCAGCAGCGTAGAACCTGGGGTTGGGCCCCAGCATTTT
CASSVEPGVGPQHF
>TRBD1|TRBV5-1|-|TRBJ1-4
TGCGCCAGCAGCGCCACAGGGGGCTTGGAAAAACTGTTTTTT
CASSATGGLEKLFF
>TRBD1|TRBV5-1|-|TRBJ2-1
TGCGCCAGCAGCTTGGGCCGGGACAGGGGAATGTATGAGCAGTTCTTC
CASSLGRDRGMYEQFF
>-|TRBV3-1/TRBV3-2|-|TRBJ1-6
TGTGCCAGCAGCCAAGGATCACGGTCACCCCTCCACTTT
CASSQGSRSPLHF
>-|TRBV19|-|TRBJ1-5
TGTGCCAGTAGTAGCCGCCGGGGCAGAAGCAATCAGCCCCAGCATTTT
CASSSRRGRSNQPQHF
>-|TRBV4-3|-|TRBJ1-1
TGCGCCAGCAGCCAAGAGGTCATCAGCTCCCACACTGAAGCTTTCTTT
CASSQEVISSHTEAFF
>-|TRBV9|-|TRBJ1-2
TGTGCCAGCAGCGAGAGCGGGTTGGATGGCTACACCTTC
CASSESGLDGYTF
>-|TRBV6-5|-|TRBJ2-7
TGTGCCAGCAGTTACTCGATTGGGACTGGGGCCTACGAGCAGTACTTC
CASSYSIGTGAYEQYF
>-|TRBV9|-|TRBJ1-2
TGTGCCAGCAGCGACGCCGGGACACCCAACTATGGCTACACCTTC
CASSDAGTPNYGYTF
>TRBD1|TRBV2|-|TRBJ2-3
TGTGCCAGCAGTGAGGGGCAGGGGGCACCAGATACGCAGTATTTT
CASSEGQGAPDTQYF
>-|TRBV18|-|TRBJ1-1
TGTGCCAGCTCACCCCGGCCGGCTGAAGCTTTCTTT
CASSPRPAEAFF
>TRBD1|TRBV19|once|TRBJ2-1
TGTGCCACTAGGGGCCAGGGGGCCTACAATGAGCAGTTCTTC
CATRGQGAYNEQFF
>-|TRBV11-2|once|TRBJ1-2
TGTGCCAGCAGCCAAAACCAGGGCTACACCTTC
CASSQNQGYTF
>-|TRBV7-9|-|TRBJ2-5
TGTGCCAGCAGCTTCAATTCCAGGGAGTCAGAGACCCAGTACTTC
CASSFNSRESETQYF
>-|TRBV6-5|-|TRBJ1-1
TGTGCCAGCAGTTACGACAGTGAAGCTTTCTTT
CASSYDSEAFF
>-|TRBV14|-|TRBJ1-2
TGTGCCAGCAGCCCGTACCTCTATGGCTACACCTTC
CASSPYLYGYTF
>-|TRBV29-1|-|TRBJ2-1
TGCAGCGCCGAACCAGCAGGAGGGGATGAGCAGTTCTTC
CSAEPAGGDEQFF
>-|TRBV7-2|-|TRBJ1-3
TGTGCCAGCAGTTCCTATGTCGGGGGCTCTGGAAACACCATATATTTT
CASSSYVGGSGNTIYF
>-|TRBV30|-|TRBJ1-1
TGTGCCTGGAGTGTACGAAGGGTGTGGACTGAAGCTTTCTTT
CAWSVRRVWTEAFF
>-|TRBV2|-|TRBJ1-6
TGTGCCAGCAGTGAAGCACTGGGGACTGTTATATCCTATAATTCACCCCTCCACTTT
CASSEALGTVISYNSPLHF
>TRBD1|TRBV9|-|TRBJ1-6
TGTGCCAGCAGCCTTGGGGGACAGAGCTCCTATAATTCACCCCTCCACTTT
CASSLGGQSSYNSPLHF
>-|TRBV7-8|-|TRBJ1-1
TGTGCCAGCAGCCTACGACAGGATTGGAGCACTGAAGCTTTCTTT
CASSLRQDWSTEAFF
>-|TRBV19|-|TRBJ2-7
TGTGCCAGTAGTCAAGGTAGAGGCGCCTACGAGCAGTACTTC
CASSQGRGAYEQYF